Presented here are 20 T cell receptor beta chains from one specimen sequenced in a study of cytomegalovirus exposure and HLA in healthy donors. Researchers ran the PCR with 60 Vbeta and 13 Jbeta primers. Produced via immunoSEQ multiplex PCR; TCRdb's table is partial and in-frame only. The table lists roughly 150,000 clones, 65% to 90% of them singletons. The sample was PBMCs. The source of these receptors is a male donor in good health and CMV-seronegative.

The chain is built from TRBV2 and TRBJ1-1; possible D gene TRBD1, 6 bases. V gave up 4 bases and J gave up 11 bases, with 14 bases separating them. CDR1 and CDR2 (germline): SNHLY, FYNNEI. The CDR3 covers 12 residues. The CDR3 protein is CASSVEGGRAFF. CDR3 coding DNA: TGTGCCAGCAGTGTGGAAGGGGGACGTGCTTTCTTT. The variable domain in full, completed from reference TRBV2 and TRBJ1-1, reads EPEVTQTPSHQVTQMGQEVILRCVPISNHLYFYWYRQILGQKVEFLVSFYNNEISEKSEIFDDQFSVERPDGSNFTLKIRSTKLEDSAMYFCASSVEGGRAFFGQGTRLTVV.

This clone is a singleton in its sample. V is TRBV9 and J is TRBJ1-2; tentatively, D is TRBD1 (6 bases). Trimming stripped 0 bases from V and 3 bases from J, with 12 bases between. Germline CDR1 is SGDLS and CDR2 is YYNGEE. The CDR3 is 15 amino acids. CDR3 sequence (DNA): TGTGCCAGCAGCGTAGATCCAGGGGACGACTATGGCTACACCTTC. Translation: CASSVDPGDDYGYTF. The full variable domain, in which reference TRBV9 and TRBJ1-2 provide the parts outside the CDR3, is DSGVTQTPKHLITATGQRVTLRCSPRSGDLSVYWYQQSLDQGLQFLIQYYNGEERAKGNILERFSAQQFPDLHSELNLSSLELGDSALYFCASSVDPGDDYGYTFGSGTRLTVV.

The chain employs TRBV27 and TRBJ2-5, with 14 bases that match TRBD2. The germline CDR1 and CDR2 sequences are MNHEY and SMNVEV (reference sequence). The CDR3 is made up of 15 amino acids. With V trimmed by 5 bases and J by 3 bases, 2 bases remained unmatched. The CDR3 sequence: CASSMGLAGEETQYF. The DNA for the CDR3 is TGTGCCAGCAGTATGGGACTAGCGGGGGAAGAGACCCAGTACTTC.

This clone came up once. J is TRBJ2-5 and V is TRBV5-1, with TRBD2 as a possible D gene (6 bases). The CDR3 covers 15 residues. V shed 2 bases and J shed 5 bases, with 16 bases lying between them. Germline lookup yields CDR1 SGHRS and CDR2 YFSETQ. CDR3: CASSLSGTAGETQYF. DNA for the CDR3: TGCGCCAGCAGCTTATCCGGGACGGCGGGGGAGACCCAGTACTTC.

The chain employs TRBV6-6 and TRBJ2-5; D is perhaps TRBD2 (5 bases). Germline V gene data show CDR1 as MNHNY and CDR2 as SVGAGI (reference sequence). V was pared by 5 bases and J by 5 bases, with 9 bases between. This CDR3 region has 12 residues. The CDR3 nucleotides are TGTGCCAGCAGTACCTCGGGGGAGACCCAGTACTTC. Encoded protein: CASSTSGETQYF.

This clone was seen once. The V call is TRBV5-1, the J call TRBJ2-7; 12 bases line up with TRBD2. The CDR3 is made up of 18 amino acids. J lost 2 bases, V lost 6 bases, and 15 bases had no gene match. The germline V gene has CDR1 SGHRS and CDR2 YFSETQ. The CDR3 sequence: CASTPRALTSGGAYEQYF. The DNA for the CDR3 is TGCGCCAGCACTCCCCGGGCCCTGACTAGCGGGGGAGCCTACGAGCAGTACTTC. The entire variable domain, with the rest obtained from reference TRBV5-1 and TRBJ2-7, is as follows: KAGVTQTPRYLIKTRGQQVTLSCSPISGHRSVSWYQQTPGQGLQFLFEYFSETQRNKGNFPGRFSGRQFSNSRSEMNVSTLELGDSALYLCASTPRALTSGGAYEQYFGPGTRLTVT.

The chain is built from TRBV13 and TRBJ2-7; D is perhaps TRBD1 (6 bases). V was shortened by 5 bases and J by 4 bases, with 18 bases between the two germline ends. Germline CDR1 is PRHDT and CDR2 is FYEKMQ (reference sequence). The CDR3 spans 15 residues. The CDR3 sequence is CASSPSDRLGYEQYF. For the CDR3, the DNA is TGTGCCAGCAGCCCCTCCGACAGGCTGGGGTACGAGCAGTACTTC.

V is TRBV2 and J is TRBJ1-3, with TRBD1 as a possible D gene (5 bases). Deletions cut 1 base from V and 11 bases from J, with 15 bases between. CDR3 size: 14 residues. Germline CDR1 reads SNHLY; CDR2 reads FYNNEI. Here the CDR3 DNA reads TGTGCCAGCAGTGAAGAGGGGTCCGGCCGGGCCATATATTTT. Its translation: CASSEEGSGRAIYF.

The chain combines TRBV28 with TRBJ1-4, with 10 positions matching TRBD1. The CDR3 is 15 residues long. The ends lost 6 bases at V and 7 bases at J; junction bases unmatched: 8. CDR1 is MDHEN and CDR2 is SYDVKM in the germline V gene. The chain's CDR3 is CASSKRTGGVEKLFF. The CDR3 DNA reads as TGTGCCAGCAGCAAAAGGACAGGGGGAGTTGAAAAACTGTTTTTT.

V usage is TRBV5-1 and J usage is TRBJ2-1; TRBD2 agrees at 10 bases. In germline, CDR1 is SGHRS, CDR2 YFSETQ. This CDR3 is built from 11 residues. The V and J ends lost 4 bases and 12 bases, in that order; junction bases with no gene match: 1. CDR3 nucleotide sequence: TGCGCCAGCAGCGCTAGCGGGGGGCAGTTCTTC. Encoded protein: CASSASGGQFF.

The chain uses TRBV11-3 and TRBJ2-7; D is unresolved. There are 15 residues in the CDR3. V was cut by 3 bases and J by 3 bases, with 15 bases left in between. CDR1 is SGHNT, CDR2 YENEEA, per germline. CDR3 sequence (DNA): TGTGCCAGCAGCTTGGCCTCTGGAGAGCTCTACGAGCAGTACTTC. Its protein product is CASSLASGELYEQYF.

The chain couples TRBV10-3 to TRBJ1-2; possibly TRBD1 for D (5 bases). CDR1 is ENHRY and CDR2 is SYGVKD in the germline V gene. This CDR3 is built from 17 residues. V lost 10 bases and J lost 4, with 28 bases in between. CDR3 sequence: CATLLTGRKDGGYGYTF. The CDR3 DNA reads TGTGCCACCCTTCTTACGGGACGCAAGGACGGGGGCTATGGCTACACCTTC.

The table lists this clone with a few counts. The gene calls are TRBV19 and TRBJ1-5; no firm D call. In germline, CDR1 is LNHDA, CDR2 SQIVND (reference sequence). The CDR3 has 15 amino acids. The V and J ends lost 4 bases and 7 bases respectively, with 17 bases between them. CDR3 region: CASSTSTSGVQPQHF. In nucleotides, the CDR3 is TGTGCCAGTAGTACGTCCACATCCGGGGTCCAGCCCCAGCATTTT. The whole variable domain, filled in from reference TRBV19 and TRBJ1-5, reads DGGITQSPKYLFRKEGQNVTLSCEQNLNHDAMYWYRQDPGQGLRLIYYSQIVNDFQKGDIAEGYSVSREKKESFPLTVTSAQKNPTAFYLCASSTSTSGVQPQHFGDGTRLSIL.

The chain has TRBV27 and TRBJ1-4, with a tentative D call TRBD1 (5 bases). The CDR3 extends over 15 amino acids. Germline CDR1 and CDR2: MNHEY and SMNVEV (reference sequence). V lost 6 bases and J lost 3, with 14 bases in between. The CDR3 loop reads CASRSTGVANEKLFF. The CDR3 nucleotides are TGTGCCAGCAGGTCCACAGGTGTTGCTAATGAAAAACTGTTTTTT.

CDR3 in amino acids: CASSSGQGFFGEQYF. The CDR3 DNA is TGTGCCAGCAGCTCGGGACAGGGGTTTTTCGGTGAGCAGTACTTC. V and J are TRBV5-6 and TRBJ2-7; 10 bases agree with TRBD1. The J segment lost 7 bases and the V segment lost 3 bases, leaving 10 bases of the junction unmatched. The CDR3 is 15 residues long. Germline values: CDR1 SGHDT, CDR2 YYEEEE.

The genes are TRBV18 and TRBJ1-5, with a tentative D call TRBD1 (5 bases). Trimming left V 3 bases short and J 8 bases short, with 17 bases between. The germline gives CDR1 KGHSH, CDR2 LQKENI. This CDR3 comprises 15 residues. The CDR3 coding sequence is TGTGCCAGCTCACCGGGCGTGGGGGGACCGGAGCCCCAGCATTTT. It is translated as CASSPGVGGPEPQHF.

This chain links TRBV5-1 with TRBJ1-2, with unresolved D. The CDR3 contains 12 residues. Trimming shortened V by 0 bases and J by 8 bases, and 8 bases separated the two germline ends. CDR1 and CDR2 from the germline V gene are SGHRS and YFSETQ. The CDR3 reads CASSLEARGYTF. CDR3 DNA: TGCGCCAGCAGCTTGGAGGCGAGGGGCTACACCTTC.

With regard to this clone: The same CDR3 also results from other DNA sequences found in this sample. The chain employs TRBV7-2 and TRBJ2-7, with unresolved D. The CDR3 loop spans 11 amino acids. CDR1 and CDR2 from the germline V gene are SGHTA and FQGNSA. The ends were cut back, 5 bases at V and 3 bases at J, with 5 bases in the middle. The CDR3 DNA is TGTGCCAGCAGCCTTTACTACGAGCAGTACTTC. This encodes CASSLYYEQYF.

The chain couples TRBV5-1 to TRBJ1-3; maybe TRBD1 (5 bases). Germline assignment: CDR1 SGHRS and CDR2 YFSETQ. This CDR3 comprises 16 residues. V lost 4 bases and J lost 0, with 14 bases in between. The CDR3 loop reads CASSIEGVYSGNTIYF. The CDR3 region has the DNA TGCGCCAGCAGCATCGAAGGGGTCTACTCTGGAAACACCATATATTTT.

This clone appeared a single time. V is TRBV18 and J is TRBJ1-1, with D possibly matching TRBD1 (5 bases). Germline V CDR1 and CDR2: KGHSH, LQKENI. Trimming cost V 3 bases and J 0 bases, with 14 bases left between them. The CDR3 loop spans 16 amino acids. This CDR3 reads CASSPWQGNMNTEAFF. CDR3 nucleotides: TGTGCCAGCTCACCCTGGCAGGGTAACATGAACACTGAAGCTTTCTTT.